This T cell receptor (beta chain) was identified in a study of identical twins. The CDR3 is 14 residues long. J was trimmed by 4 bases and V by 7 bases; bases with no gene match: 5. Study-wide results and limits: The conclusions drew on cross-sectional statistical analysis instead of tracking the same donors.

This clonotype occurred a few times. The target antigen is unknown. TCRdb reanalysed the 5' RACE reads using MiXCR and keeps one entry per CDR3 protein. The data show 700,000 or so distinct CDR3 sequences, 21% seen once. These data were also filed under a second study, of T cells expressing NK-cell markers. That report notes: The CD3+CD56-NKG2C+ fraction of a handful of donors was likewise dominated by these clonotypes.

Sequences were obtained from PBMCs. This clonotype was obtained from a woman between 18 and 29 years old in good health. This rearrangement joins TRBV12-3 or TRBV12-4 to TRBJ2-4, with 9 bases aligning to TRBD2. CDR3 loop: CASNKREEKNIQYF. CDR3 DNA sequence: TGTGCCAGCAATAAGCGGGAGGAGAAAAACATTCAGTACTTC.